A single TCR beta chain is shown here with its context. This CDR3 region has 15 residues. Per the germline V gene, CDR1 is SNHLY and CDR2 is FYNNEI. The V and J ends lost 6 bases and 0 bases, in that order; junction bases with no gene match: 8. Clones were read by immunoSEQ multiplex PCR, and TCRdb kept only the in-frame ones, dropping some. The sample has 150,000 or so clones, about 94% seen once. This record belongs to a study of control samples from healthy donors and cancer patients. The rearrangement uses TRBV2 and TRBJ2-7; 7 bases match TRBD2. Material for sequencing was blood. This receptor was taken from a woman in her 40s in good health. The CDR3 loop reads CASREGLRDSYEQYF. For the CDR3, the DNA is TGTGCCAGCAGGGAGGGACTAAGAGACTCCTACGAGCAGTACTTC.